The subject of this entry is one T cell receptor beta chain. V was shortened by 4 bases and J by 4 bases, with 17 bases between the two germline ends. The germline V gene has CDR1 SGHRS and CDR2 YFSETQ. The length of the CDR3 is 15 residues. This sample was included in a study of blood T cell repertoires in COVID-19. Study background: T cells, B-cell-depleted T cells, or PBMCs provided the cDNA or gDNA that served as material.

TCRdb's table, derived via immunoSEQ multiplex PCR, lists solely in-frame clones and lacks some. This sample has about 210,000 clones, with about 83% found just once. The sequencing input was peripheral blood. V is TRBV5-1 and J is TRBJ1-1, with D possibly matching TRBD1 (5 bases). The receptor was isolated from a man between 45 and 60 years old with active or convalescent COVID-19. CDR3 coding DNA: TGCGCCAGCAGCCCCCCCGTGGGGGGAGTCACTGAAGCTTTCTTT. Translating gives CASSPPVGGVTEAFF. The full variable domain, rest sourced from reference TRBV5-1 and TRBJ1-1, is KAGVTQTPRYLIKTRGQQVTLSCSPISGHRSVSWYQQTPGQGLQFLFEYFSETQRNKGNFPGRFSGRQFSNSRSEMNVSTLELGDSALYLCASSPPVGGVTEAFFGQGTRLTVV.